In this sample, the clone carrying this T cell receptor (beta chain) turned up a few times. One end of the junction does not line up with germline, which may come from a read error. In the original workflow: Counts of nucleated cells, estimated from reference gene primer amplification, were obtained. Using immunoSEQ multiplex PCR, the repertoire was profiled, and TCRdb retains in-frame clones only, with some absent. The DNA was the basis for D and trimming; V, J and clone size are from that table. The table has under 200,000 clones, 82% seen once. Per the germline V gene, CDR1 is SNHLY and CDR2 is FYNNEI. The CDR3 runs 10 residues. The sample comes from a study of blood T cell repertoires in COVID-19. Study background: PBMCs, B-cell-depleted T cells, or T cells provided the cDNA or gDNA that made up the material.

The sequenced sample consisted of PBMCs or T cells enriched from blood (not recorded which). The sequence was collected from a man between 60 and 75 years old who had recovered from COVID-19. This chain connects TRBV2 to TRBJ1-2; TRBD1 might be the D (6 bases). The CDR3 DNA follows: TGTGCCAGCACCCCGGACAGCAACAACTTC. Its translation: CASTPDSNNF.